This TCR beta chain is drawn from a study of cytomegalovirus exposure and HLA in healthy donors. Study information: A later analysis reported the approximately 120 validation repertoires used the same platform as the 550 to 800 first-cohort repertoires. Study observations and caveats: Through in vitro validation, three CMV-associated chains were shown to be specific for CMV antigens. Overall, approximately 150 TCR beta chains were annotated as cytomegalovirus-associated.

Germline V gene sequence: CDR1 GTSNPN, CDR2 SVGIG (reference sequence). The V gene lost 2 bases and the J gene lost 5 bases, with 13 bases spanning the gap. The CDR3 is made up of 14 amino acids. Profiled with immunoSEQ multiplex PCR; TCRdb holds only in-frame clones, not every one. The sample holds 150,000 to 200,000 clones, over 85% seen once. Worth noting for this clone: Its target is not known.

The rearrangement joins TRBV30 to TRBJ2-4; perhaps TRBD1 as D (6 bases). Sequencing was done on a sample of PBMCs. The sequence derives from a woman under 30 in good health and CMV-seropositive. CDR3 residues: CAWSLTGSQNIQYF. As DNA, the CDR3 is TGTGCCTGGAGTCTTACAGGGAGCCAAAACATTCAGTACTTC.